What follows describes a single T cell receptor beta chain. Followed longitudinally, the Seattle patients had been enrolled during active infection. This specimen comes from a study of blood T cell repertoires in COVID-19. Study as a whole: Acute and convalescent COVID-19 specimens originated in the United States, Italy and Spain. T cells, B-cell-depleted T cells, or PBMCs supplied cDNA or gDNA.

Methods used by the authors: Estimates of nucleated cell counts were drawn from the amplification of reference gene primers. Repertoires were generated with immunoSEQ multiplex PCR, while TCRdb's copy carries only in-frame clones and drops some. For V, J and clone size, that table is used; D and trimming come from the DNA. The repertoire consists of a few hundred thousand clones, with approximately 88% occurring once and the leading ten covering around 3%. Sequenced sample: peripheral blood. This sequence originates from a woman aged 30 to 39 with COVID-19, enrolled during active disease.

CDR3 nucleotide sequence: TGTGCCACCAGCAGGCCGAAGACAGGGTTGTTTCAGCCCCAGCATTTT. Its translation is CATSRPKTGLFQPQHF. V is TRBV15 and J is TRBJ1-5; 7 positions match TRBD1. The CDR3 is made up of 16 amino acids. CDR1 is LNHNV and CDR2 is YYDKDF in the germline V gene (reference sequence). J was trimmed by 6 bases and V by 3 bases; bases with no gene match: 11.